This T cell receptor beta chain was sequenced in a study of shared clonotypes between healthy human individuals (dated by TCRdb to 2020 to 2021). General notes on the study: The cohort comprised two women and a few men aged 18 to 49 years. For each donor, three plates each were used for CD4 naive and CD4 memory, two plates were used for CD8 naive, and one plate was used for CD8 memory. The study deeply sequenced blood TCR repertoires of five healthy adults to estimate repertoire size and the extent of clonotype sharing between individuals. To increase sequencing depth and limit assay-specific biases, TCR repertoire library preparation and sequencing were carried out by different laboratories using diverse techniques. Each donor's leukapheresis produced roughly between roughly 0.85 and 9 billion PBMCs. Paper-wide results and their limitations: Pairwise subsampling led to the expectation that sequencing depth would affect the degree of clonotype sharing among donors. Estimated clonotype richness was generally larger for naive than for memory subsets. Sharing across several donors was observed for roughly 5.4% of naive CD4, 3.5% of naive CD8, over 2% of memory CD4, and around 0.44% of memory CD8 clonotypes. Only blood was sampled, and tissue TCR repertoires likely differ from those in blood. Rarefaction of sorted-subset datasets indicated incomplete sequencing despite the large sequencing depth. The small number of donors limited the genetic and exposure-history diversity represented. Compared with non-shared clonotypes, clonotypes shared by all four sorted-subset donors had higher generation probabilities.

The germline V end is reduced by 9 bases and the J end by 7 bases; junction bases left unmatched: 7. From the germline V gene, CDR1 is MDHEN and CDR2 is SYDVKM. The CDR3 covers 14 residues, taking in both the cysteine and the phenylalanine. Of all the DNA, just the CDR3 is kept, 42 bases in frame from base 1. A remark on this clone: It has no known antigen specificity. The record has no base qualities; no much larger clone is one base away.

Healthy HIV-negative adults with no recently reported acute infections or vaccinations were included as donors. Every donor was a Caucasian adult residing in Nashville, Tennessee, USA. CD4+ T cells were enriched through magnetic negative selection, after which naive cells were positively selected on CD45RA and the remaining negative fraction served as the memory subset. Blood was obtained by leukapheresis, after which PBMCs were separated by Ficoll-Histopaque density gradient centrifugation and cryopreserved in liquid nitrogen vapor phase. Purity and quantity of every magnetically sorted T cell population were checked by analytical flow cytometry. Each sorted fraction had its genomic DNA isolated and then quantified by UV absorbance on a Nanodrop 2000c. Using the deep immunoSEQ assay, multiplex PCR amplified TCR CDR3 regions from genomic DNA. For each cell subset, the extracted genomic DNA was distributed evenly across all wells of several immunoSEQ 96-well plates, and each plate served as one replicate. For sorted subsets, each replicate PCR was loaded with 150 to 250 ng genomic DNA, equivalent to 30,000 or so T cell genomes. Purified libraries were measured with a Qubit 3.0 fluorometer, size-checked on a Bioanalyzer 2100, and measured again with the KAPA Library Quantification kit. Every immunoSEQ 96-well plate was sequenced on a dedicated single-read 150-cycle Illumina NextSeq 550 flow cell. As for the authors' bioinformatics: Because only junctional sequences without quality scores were contained in the immunoSEQ output, filtering matching that applied to full-length reads could not be performed. To assign V/J genes and CDR3, sequences were annotated against IMGT germline references using PyIR, a Python wrapper for IgBLAST v1.9. Reads with weak V/J assignments (E-value above 1e-6), missing CDR3, stop codons, out-of-frame junctions, or ambiguous translated residues were removed. V3J clonotypes were defined as sequences sharing an identical inferred V gene, J gene, and CDR3 amino acid sequence. Percentage overlap between repertoires was computed as shared unique clonotypes divided by the size of the smaller repertoire. Repertoire richness was assessed with RTK rarefaction, the Chao1 estimator, and Recon v2.1 estimates of unobserved clonotypes. Generation probabilities for all TCRbeta clonotypes obtained by the gDNA method from a handful of donors were computed using OLGA. TCRdb retrieved this table from immuneACCESS and kept in-frame rearrangements only. Not all clones are present; in checked studies, unresolved V genes account for under half, and no reason is known for the remainder. Clone size and the V and J calls come from that table; the DNA yielded D and trimming. The sample records some 1,400,000 clones, roughly 96% of which are singletons. Clones ranked in the top ten supply approximately 1.2% of the sample.

The chain is encoded by TRBV28 joined to TRBJ2-1; 12 bases in the middle match TRBD2. The sample was naive CD4+ T cells sorted from blood. According to the study, the label for this sample's cell subset or site signals: CD45RA+ positively selected. This receptor was taken from a man under 40 in good health. The bases are TGTGCCAGTTACCCTAGCGGGAGGGGGAATGAGCAGTTCTTC. Its protein is CASYPSGRGNEQFF.